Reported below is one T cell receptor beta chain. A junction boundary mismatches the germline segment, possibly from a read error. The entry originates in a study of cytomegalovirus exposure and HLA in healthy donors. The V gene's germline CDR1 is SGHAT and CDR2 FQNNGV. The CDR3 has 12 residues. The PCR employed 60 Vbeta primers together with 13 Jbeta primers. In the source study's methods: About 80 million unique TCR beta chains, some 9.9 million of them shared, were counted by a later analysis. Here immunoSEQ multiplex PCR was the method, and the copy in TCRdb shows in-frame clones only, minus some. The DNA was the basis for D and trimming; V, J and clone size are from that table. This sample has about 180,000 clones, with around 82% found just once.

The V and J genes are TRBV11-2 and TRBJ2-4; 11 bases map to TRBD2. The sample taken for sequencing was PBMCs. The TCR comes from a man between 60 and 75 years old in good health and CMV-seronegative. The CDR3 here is CASTSSGGSVVF. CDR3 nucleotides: TGTGCCAGCACCTCTAGCGGGGGGTCGGTCGTCTTC. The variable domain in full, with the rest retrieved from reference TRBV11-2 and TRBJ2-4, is EAGVAQSPRYKIIEKRQSVAFWCNPISGHATLYWYQQILGQGPKLLIQFQNNGVVDDSQLPKDRFSAERLKGVDSTLKIQPAKLEDSAVYLCASTSSGGSVVFGAGTRLSVL.